This is a list of T cell receptor beta chains from one sample in a study of T cell responses to AZD1222 COVID-19 vaccine. Libraries were prepared by immunoSEQ multiplex PCR; TCRdb keeps only in-frame clonotypes and omits some of them. This table has about 180,000 clones, about 92% appearing once. Sequenced here: peripheral blood, sampled on day 0 of AZD1222 vaccination. These receptors were collected from an adult in good health. Both conserved end residues are part of each CDR3.

>TRBV19|TRBJ1-5
CASSTQVNQPQHF
>TRBV3-1/TRBV3-2|TRBJ1-2
CASSYQQGYYGYTF
>TRBV19|TRBJ2-7
CASSIGYSYEQYF
>TRBV7-2|TRBJ1-4
CASSLAPGAAEKLFF
>TRBV2|TRBJ2-1
CASSLWGADEQFF
>TRBV7-2|TRBJ1-5
CASSLYRDQPQHF
>TRBV5-1|TRBJ2-3
CASSLSTDTQYF
>TRBV5-1|TRBJ2-7
CASSLAGASVQYF
>TRBV5-4|TRBJ2-7
CASSGNRGRDNNEQYF
>TRBV11-2|TRBJ1-2
CASSLVAGASYGYTF
>TRBV20-1|TRBJ1-4
CSANHEKLFF
>TRBV29-1|TRBJ1-1
CSIRWQKGVLSGNTEAFF
>TRBV6-2/TRBV6-3|TRBJ2-7
CASSPGVDSYEQYF
>TRBV5-4|TRBJ1-2
CASSLQTVNYGYTF
>TRBV19|TRBJ1-1
CASSIGGGASSEAFF
>TRBV18|TRBJ1-3
CASSPNPGQGPSGNTIYF
>TRBV27|TRBJ2-2
CASSLSGRVGGELFF
>TRBV14|TRBJ2-7
CASSQTGTYEQYF
>TRBV7-9|TRBJ1-2
CASSPGTVNYGYTF
>TRBV27|TRBJ1-5
CASSRTGTVQPQHF